A selection of T cell receptor beta chains follows, all from one sample in a study of shared clonotypes between healthy human individuals. Some clones are missing from TCRdb's copy, which holds only in-frame ones; the method was immunoSEQ multiplex PCR. The repertoire holds 2.3 million or so clones, about 92% seen once, with 0.39% in the top ten. Material: naive CD4+ T cells from PBMCs. These receptor sequences come from a man younger than 30 in good health. Some clones in this sample may be carry-over from other donors' samples. The CDR3 runs from the conserved cysteine through the conserved F or W. The D gene is left open where the match is weak. The size entry is marked missing in some rows and otherwise reads once, few, many or a size class.

d_call,clone_size,j_call,v_call,cdr3_aa,cdr3_nt
TRBD2,once,TRBJ2-6,TRBV5-1,CASRRGMSGANVLTF,TGCGCCAGCAGGCGGGGGATGTCTGGGGCCAACGTCCTGACTTTC
-,-,TRBJ1-4,TRBV28,CASSFRGKLFF,TGTGCCAGCAGTTTCCGGGGAAAACTGTTTTTT
-,-,TRBJ1-1,TRBV18,CASSPQRREENTEAFF,TGTGCCAGCTCACCGCAACGCAGGGAAGAGAACACTGAAGCTTTCTTT
-,-,TRBJ2-3,TRBV7-9,CASSPRLAGASTDTQYF,TGTGCCAGCAGCCCCCGCCTCGCTGGGGCTAGCACAGATACGCAGTATTTT
-,few,TRBJ1-1,TRBV6-5,CASSLRGFAEAFF,TGTGCCAGCAGCCTCAGGGGTTTCGCTGAAGCTTTCTTT
-,-,TRBJ1-4,TRBV28,CASSPVGGSNEKLFF,TGTGCCAGCAGCCCGGTGGGGGGTTCTAATGAAAAACTGTTTTTT
TRBD1,-,TRBJ1-3,TRBV19,CASSVDRDAGNTIYF,TGTGCCAGTAGTGTGGACAGGGACGCTGGAAACACCATATATTTT
-,-,TRBJ1-4,TRBV5-6,CASSPRPTNEKLFF,TGTGCCAGCAGCCCTCGCCCAACTAATGAAAAACTGTTTTTT
TRBD1,-,TRBJ1-5,TRBV18,CASSPRGGRYNQPQHF,TGTGCCAGCTCACCACGAGGGGGCAGATACAATCAGCCCCAGCATTTT
-,-,TRBJ2-7,TRBV2,CASMREAVPGRMYF,TGTGCCAGCATGAGGGAAGCAGTGCCGGGACGGATGTACTTC
-,-,TRBJ2-7,TRBV7-8,CASSLGRGSSYEQYF,TGTGCCAGCAGCTTAGGACGGGGGAGCAGCTACGAGCAGTACTTC
-,-,TRBJ2-6,TRBV28,CASRTTGFGANVLTF,TGTGCCAGCAGAACTACAGGGTTCGGGGCCAACGTCCTGACTTTC
-,-,TRBJ1-5,TRBV15,CATGTRGAGTSNQPQHF,TGTGCCACCGGTACGAGGGGCGCAGGTACAAGCAATCAGCCCCAGCATTTT
TRBD2,-,TRBJ2-3,TRBV29-1,CSVYTRLAVSSTDTQYF,TGCAGCGTATACACCAGACTAGCGGTATCTAGCACAGATACGCAGTATTTT
TRBD2,-,TRBJ2-7,TRBV18,CASSPSRRASGIDEQYF,TGTGCCAGCTCACCGTCGCGGAGGGCTAGCGGGATCGACGAGCAGTACTTC
-,-,TRBJ2-1,TRBV7-9,CASSPGLNYNEQFF,TGTGCCAGCAGTCCCGGACTGAACTACAATGAGCAGTTCTTC
-,-,TRBJ1-2,TRBV28,CASSLNAGSFYGYTF,TGTGCCAGCAGTTTAAACGCAGGGTCCTTCTATGGCTACACCTTC
-,-,TRBJ1-2,TRBV6-5,CASSYRQVGLYGYTF,TGTGCCAGCAGTTACAGACAGGTTGGGCTCTATGGCTACACCTTC
TRBD1,-,TRBJ1-5,TRBV5-1,CASSLAPGTGGGQPQHF,TGCGCCAGCAGCTTGGCCCCAGGGACAGGGGGCGGGCAGCCCCAGCATTTT
-,-,TRBJ1-5,TRBV27,CASSSSDGIAQHF,TGTGCCAGCAGTTCTTCCGACGGCATAGCCCAGCATTTT
-,-,TRBJ1-5,TRBV19,CASSPGINQPQHF,TGTGCCAGTAGTCCAGGGATAAATCAGCCCCAGCATTTT
TRBD1,-,TRBJ2-1,TRBV7-2,CASSPRGQGIGNEQFF,TGTGCCAGCAGCCCTAGGGGACAGGGGATTGGGAATGAGCAGTTCTTC
-,-,TRBJ2-2,TRBV7-2,CASSLGVGGPGELFF,TGTGCCAGCAGCTTAGGCGTTGGAGGCCCCGGGGAGCTGTTTTTT
TRBD1,-,TRBJ2-1,TRBV7-6,CASSPGQGGVHEQFF,TGTGCCAGCAGCCCCGGACAGGGTGGGGTGCATGAGCAGTTCTTC
TRBD1,-,TRBJ2-5,TRBV19,CASSIATWDSQETQYF,TGTGCCAGTAGTATAGCCACCTGGGACAGCCAAGAGACCCAGTACTTC
TRBD2,-,TRBJ2-1,TRBV28,CAAGGTSGREQFF,TGTGCTGCGGGGGGGACTAGCGGGAGGGAGCAGTTCTTC
TRBD2,once,TRBJ2-5,TRBV2,CASSATSGQETQYF,TGTGCCAGCAGTGCTACTAGCGGTCAAGAGACCCAGTACTTC
TRBD2,-,TRBJ2-5,TRBV4-1,CASSQDYSGYQETQYF,TGCGCCAGCAGCCAAGATTATAGCGGGTACCAAGAGACCCAGTACTTC
TRBD1,few,TRBJ1-1,TRBV15,CATSRDRTYTEAFF,TGTGCCACCAGCAGGGACAGGACGTACACTGAAGCTTTCTTT
-,once,TRBJ2-5,TRBV5-1,CASSYFPSAARETQYF,TGCGCCAGCAGCTATTTCCCTAGTGCGGCACGGGAGACCCAGTACTTC
TRBD1,-,TRBJ2-1,TRBV28,CASGKTGTGNNEQFF,TGTGCCAGCGGAAAAACAGGGACAGGGAACAATGAGCAGTTCTTC
-,-,TRBJ1-1,TRBV7-2,CASSLMGQGNTEAFF,TGTGCCAGCAGCTTAATGGGGCAGGGGAACACTGAAGCTTTCTTT
-,-,TRBJ2-5,TRBV2,CASSEQGGAETQYF,TGTGCCAGCAGTGAACAGGGCGGTGCGGAGACCCAGTACTTC
-,-,TRBJ1-1,TRBV28,CASSSPNRVDGTEAFF,TGTGCCAGCAGTTCCCCCAACAGGGTTGATGGGACTGAAGCTTTCTTT
-,once,TRBJ2-1,TRBV5-8,CASSLRTEQFF,TGTGCCAGCAGCCTCCGTACTGAGCAGTTCTTC
TRBD1,-,TRBJ1-2,TRBV5-4,CASSRGQGGVYGYTF,TGTGCCAGCTCCCGGGGCCAGGGGGGTGTCTATGGCTACACCTTC
-,-,TRBJ1-1,TRBV5-1,CASSLSPRPGDTEAFF,TGCGCCAGCAGCTTGTCCCCTCGCCCTGGGGACACTGAAGCTTTCTTT
-,-,TRBJ1-3,TRBV30,CAWSVRKSLSGNTIYF,TGTGCCTGGAGTGTACGGAAGTCCCTCTCTGGAAACACCATATATTTT
-,-,TRBJ1-5,TRBV6-1,CASSATGSQPQHF,TGTGCCAGCAGTGCCACAGGGTCTCAGCCCCAGCATTTT
-,-,TRBJ1-2,TRBV6-5,CASSFTTAPLTGYTF,TGTGCCAGCAGTTTTACGACGGCGCCACTGACTGGCTACACCTTC
-,-,TRBJ1-1,TRBV6-1,CASIHQEDTEAFF,TGTGCCAGCATACATCAGGAGGACACTGAAGCTTTCTTT
-,-,TRBJ2-2,TRBV6-1,CASNPGTANTGELFF,TGTGCCAGCAACCCCGGGACTGCGAACACCGGGGAGCTGTTTTTT
-,-,TRBJ2-7,TRBV9,CASSVGAEYEQYF,TGTGCCAGCAGCGTAGGAGCGGAATACGAGCAGTACTTC